This entry is about one T cell receptor beta chain. This sample was included in a study of blood T cell repertoires in COVID-19. Study-level background: Nucleic acid was either cDNA or gDNA, and it came from T cells, B-cell-depleted T cells, or PBMCs.

The authors' processing: Nucleated cell number was recorded as an estimate derived from reference gene primer amplification. The method was immunoSEQ multiplex PCR; TCRdb's version includes in-frame clones alone and lacks a portion of them. V, J and clone size are taken as reported in that table, and D and trimming were inferred from the DNA itself. Among around 50,000 clones listed, 82% were seen once. V shed 2 bases, J shed 0 bases, and the junction held 1 base outside the gene matches. Germline CDR1 reads SGHTA; CDR2 reads FQGTGA. The CDR3 contains 15 residues. The source material was peripheral blood. The chain links TRBV7-3 to TRBJ1-1; 9 bases match TRBD1. The clonotype comes from an older woman with acute or convalescent COVID-19. CDR3 sequence reads: CASSLGTGLNTEAFF. The CDR3 DNA follows: TGTGCCAGCAGCTTAGGGACAGGGCTGAACACTGAAGCTTTCTTT.